Shown below are 9 T cell receptor beta chains from a single sample sequenced in a study of blood T cell repertoires in COVID-19. Assay used: immunoSEQ multiplex PCR; TCRdb lists only in-frame clones, some missing. The table shows some 150,000 clones, with over 80% occurring only once. Input material: peripheral blood. The receptors originated from a woman between 55 and 75 years old who had recovered from COVID-19.

This rearrangement joins TRBV6-6 to TRBJ1-2, with D unclear. The CDR3 is 13 amino acids. CDR1 and CDR2 (germline): MNHNY, SVGAGI (reference sequence). Trimming left V 5 bases short and J 4 bases short, with 11 bases between. The CDR3 DNA follows: TGTGCCAGCAGTCTCTTAGGGAGCTATGGCTACACCTTC. This gives the protein CASSLLGSYGYTF.

The rearrangement joins TRBV18 to TRBJ1-5; 8 positions match TRBD1. V trimming: 4 bases; J trimming: 1 base; junction bases outside the gene matches: 6. The V gene's germline CDR1 is KGHSH and CDR2 LQKENI. The CDR3 runs to 16 residues. The CDR3 reads CASSLLDRASNQPQHF. In nucleotides, the CDR3 is TGTGCCAGCTCACTTTTGGACAGGGCGAGCAATCAGCCCCAGCATTTT.

The rearrangement uses TRBV6-5 and TRBJ2-7; 11 bases match TRBD1. The ends lost 0 bases at V and 2 bases at J; junction bases unmatched: 0. CDR3 length: 15 amino acids. Per the germline V gene, CDR1 is MNHEY and CDR2 is SVGAGI. For the CDR3, the DNA is TGTGCCAGCAGTTACTCGGGACAGGGGGCCTACGAGCAGTACTTC. Amino acids: CASSYSGQGAYEQYF.

J is TRBJ2-7 and V is TRBV28; maybe TRBD2 (6 bases). Germline assignment: CDR1 MDHEN and CDR2 SYDVKM. Trimming took 2 bases from V and 3 from J, leaving 11 bases between them. The CDR3 is 14 amino acids. The CDR3 is CASSLTSGYYEQYF. The DNA for the CDR3 is TGTGCCAGCAGTTTAACCAGCGGGTACTACGAGCAGTACTTC.

The rearrangement links TRBV28 to TRBJ2-5, with D possibly being TRBD1 (5 bases). The CDR3 is 17 amino acids. With 6 bases removed from V and 2 bases from J, the gap between germline ends came to 22 bases. From germline, CDR1 is MDHEN and CDR2 SYDVKM. CDR3 sequence (DNA): TGTGCCAGCAGCGTTTGGGGCTACAGGAGTTTACAAGAGACCCAGTACTTC. Its protein product is CASSVWGYRSLQETQYF.

In its sample, this clone was seen a few times. The chain carries TRBV30 and TRBJ2-3, with 9 bases identical to TRBD2. V lost 2 bases to trimming and J lost 3 bases; unmatched junction nucleotides: 6. Germline CDR1 and CDR2: GTSNPN and SVGIG (reference sequence). The CDR3 is 15 amino acids. The CDR3 coding sequence is TGTGCCTGGAGTCATCTAGCGGGGCCTACAGATACGCAGTATTTT. It yields the protein CAWSHLAGPTDTQYF.

This chain joins TRBV27 and TRBJ2-1; 7 positions agree with TRBD2. This CDR3 has 12 residues. CDR1 and CDR2 from the germline V gene are MNHEY and SMNVEV (reference sequence). V lost 10 bases, J lost 5 bases, and 5 bases stayed unmatched. The CDR3, as DNA: TGTGCCACGCTAGCGGAGAACAATGAGCAGTTCTTC. Its protein product is CATLAENNEQFF.

The chain recombines TRBV6-6 with TRBJ2-7, with D unresolved. CDR1 is MNHNY, CDR2 SVGAGI, per germline (reference sequence). The CDR3 covers 14 residues. Trimming cost V 4 bases and J 5 bases, with 15 bases left between them. CDR3 amino acids: CASSSVVVNDEQYF. CDR3 bases: TGTGCCAGCAGTTCGGTAGTGGTGAACGACGAGCAGTACTTC.

This chain's CDR3 is CASRGQGTETQYF. The CDR3 nucleotides are TGTGCCAGCAGAGGACAGGGGACGGAGACCCAGTACTTC. V gene TRBV28 combines with J gene TRBJ2-5; 9 bases line up with TRBD1. CDR3 length equals 13 residues. The V segment lost 6 bases and the J segment 5 bases; nucleotides outside the gene matches: 4. CDR1 MDHEN and CDR2 SYDVKM come from the germline V gene. The complete variable domain, with remaining parts taken from reference TRBV28 and TRBJ2-5, reads DVKVTQSSRYLVKRTGEKVFLECVQDMDHENMFWYRQDPGLGLRLIYFSYDVKMKEKGDIPEGYSVSREKKERFSLILESASTNQTSMYLCASRGQGTETQYFGPGTRLLVL.